This entry lists 16 T cell receptor beta chains sequenced from one sample in a study of CD8 T cells in Susac syndrome. RNA in amounts of roughly 0.5 to 1 ug was reverse transcribed with random hexamers. TCRdb passed the immunoSEQ multiplex PCR reads through MiXCR, listing each CDR3 protein once. The sample has more than 65,000 distinct CDR3 sequences, 85% to 95% seen once; the top ten hold approximately 0.49%. Sequenced sample: CD8+ T cells from PBMCs. The receptors come from a human donor with Susac syndrome.

This chain links TRBV5-6 with TRBJ1-2; D unresolved. The CDR3 is made up of 13 amino acids. Looked up from germline, CDR1 is SGHDT and CDR2 is YYEEEE. V was clipped by 4 bases and J by 6 bases, with 13 bases between them. The CDR3 sequence is CASSLLSWDGYTF. The DNA for the CDR3 is TGTGCCAGCAGCCTCCTATCTTGGGATGGCTACACCTTC.

The chain uses TRBV7-3 and TRBJ2-2, with TRBD1 matching 7 bases. This CDR3 is 16 amino acids long. Looked up from germline, CDR1 is SGHTA and CDR2 is FQGTGA. J lost 2 bases, V lost 5 bases, and 8 bases had no gene match. CDR3 bases: TGTGCCAGCAGCCCTGATGTAGGGGGCAACACCGGGGAGCTGTTTTTT. Translation gives CASSPDVGGNTGELFF.

This rearrangement joins TRBV3-1 to TRBJ2-7; 12 bases align to TRBD1. Germline assignment: CDR1 LGHDT and CDR2 YNNKEL (reference sequence). The CDR3 is 15 residues long. The ends lost 5 bases at V and 4 bases at J; junction bases unmatched: 6. The CDR3 is CASSSPGQGAYEQYF. CDR3 DNA: TGTGCCAGCAGCTCTCCGGGACAGGGGGCTTACGAGCAGTACTTC.

This clonotype was found once. DNA of the CDR3: TGCAGCGTCCTTGTCAATGAGCAGTTCTTC. This translates into CSVLVNEQFF. The V call is TRBV29-1, the J call TRBJ2-1; D ambiguous. Germline assignment: CDR1 SQVTM and CDR2 ANQGSEA. The CDR3 spans 10 residues. The V and J ends lost 6 bases and 6 bases respectively, with 6 bases between them.

For the CDR3, the DNA is TGTGCCTGGAGTGTAGGGTCTGGGGCCAACGTCCTGACTTTC. Protein sequence: CAWSVGSGANVLTF. V gene TRBV30 combines with J gene TRBJ2-6; D is uncertain. Germline CDR1 reads GTSNPN; CDR2 reads SVGIG (reference sequence). Between the trimmed V and J ends, which lost 0 bases and 1 base, there was a span of 4 bases. The length of the CDR3 is 14 residues.

The CDR3 DNA reads as TGTGCCAGCAGCTCCCTAAGCACAGATACGCAGTATTTT. Protein sequence: CASSSLSTDTQYF. V gene TRBV7-8 combines with J gene TRBJ2-3; no reliable D call. V was trimmed by 4 bases and J by 0 bases, leaving 5 bases between them. Germline V lookup: CDR1 SGHVS, CDR2 FQNEAQ. This CDR3 contains 13 residues.

V gene TRBV29-1 combines with J gene TRBJ1-4; no clear D gene. V was cut by 7 bases and J by 3 bases, with 18 bases left in between. The CDR3 spans 15 residues. Germline CDR1 and CDR2: SQVTM and ANQGSEA. In nucleotides, the CDR3 is TGCAGCGGCACTCCGGCACCTCCGGCTAATGAAAAACTGTTTTTT. Amino acid sequence: CSGTPAPPANEKLFF.

DNA of the CDR3: TGCGCCAGCAGCCCTAGCGGGAGTGGTTCCTACAATGAGCAGTTCTTC. Amino acids: CASSPSGSGSYNEQFF. The rearrangement uses TRBV5-1 and TRBJ2-1, with 10 bases fitting TRBD2. This CDR3 contains 16 residues. Trimming at V came to 4 bases and at J to 1 base, leaving 5 bases not matched to a gene. The germline V gene has CDR1 SGHRS and CDR2 YFSETQ. The whole variable domain, remainder taken from reference TRBV5-1 and TRBJ2-1, is KAGVTQTPRYLIKTRGQQVTLSCSPISGHRSVSWYQQTPGQGLQFLFEYFSETQRNKGNFPGRFSGRQFSNSRSEMNVSTLELGDSALYLCASSPSGSGSYNEQFFGPGTRLTVL.

This clonotype is labeled medium-sized. The chain couples TRBV27 to TRBJ2-5; D is undetermined. The V end was cut by 6 bases, the J end by 4 bases, with 6 bases between. This CDR3 spans 11 amino acids. Germline CDR1 is MNHEY and CDR2 is SMNVEV (reference sequence). The CDR3 bases are TGTGCCAGCAGCTTAGGAGAGACCCAGTACTTC. Its translation is CASSLGETQYF.

J is TRBJ1-1 and V is TRBV13; 10 bases match TRBD1. Per germline, CDR1 PRHDT and CDR2 FYEKMQ (reference sequence). CDR3 length: 14 amino acids. J gave up 4 bases and V 5 bases, and 4 bases lay outside the gene matches. The CDR3 here is CASSDRTGGTEAFF. The DNA of the CDR3 is TGTGCCAGCAGCGACAGGACAGGGGGCACTGAAGCTTTCTTT.

The rearrangement links TRBV15 to TRBJ2-1; TRBD2 matches at 7 bases. The CDR3 runs 16 residues. CDR1 is LNHNV and CDR2 is YYDKDF in the germline V gene (reference sequence). The V gene end was trimmed by 0 bases and the J gene end by 3 bases; junction bases not matched to a gene: 5. CDR3 loop: CATSRDLQRGYNEQFF. Written as DNA, the CDR3 is TGTGCCACCAGCAGAGATCTTCAGCGGGGCTACAATGAGCAGTTCTTC.

The chain joins TRBV20-1 to TRBJ2-1, with D perhaps being TRBD1 or TRBD2 (6 bases each). The CDR3 runs 15 residues. The V end was cut by 5 bases, the J end by 2 bases, with 16 bases between. The germline gives CDR1 DFQATT, CDR2 SNEGSKA (reference sequence). CDR3 in DNA: TGCAGTGCTGTTGGAGGGGGTATCGCCTACAATGAGCAGTTCTTC. Encoded protein: CSAVGGGIAYNEQFF.

This chain links TRBV3-1 with TRBJ2-7; D possibly corresponds to TRBD1 (5 bases). This CDR3 contains 15 residues. Germline V gene data show CDR1 as LGHDT and CDR2 as YNNKEL (reference sequence). V was clipped by 1 base and J by 7 bases, with 17 bases between them. This CDR3 is CASSQAQGFYAEQYF. The CDR3 nucleotides are TGTGCCAGCAGCCAAGCCCAGGGATTCTACGCTGAGCAGTACTTC.

This clonotype has a single count. The rearrangement links TRBV3-1 to TRBJ2-7; D unresolved. CDR1 LGHDT and CDR2 YNNKEL come from the germline V gene (reference sequence). Trimming took off 0 bases at V and 5 bases at J, with 14 bases between the two ends. This CDR3 is built from 15 residues. The CDR3 DNA reads TGTGCCAGCAGCCAAGAGAGGACCGGGCCCAACGAGCAGTACTTC. Translated, it gives CASSQERTGPNEQYF.

The CDR3 is CASSQTPDRTYEQYF. DNA of the CDR3: TGCGCCAGCAGCCAAACTCCCGACAGGACCTACGAGCAGTACTTC. V usage is TRBV4-1 and J usage is TRBJ2-7; perhaps TRBD1 as D (6 bases). The V gene's germline CDR1 is MGHRA and CDR2 YSYEKL. The CDR3 is 15 residues long. V was cut by 2 bases and J by 2 bases, with 13 bases left in between.

The chain has TRBV11-1 and TRBJ2-5, with D hard to call. The CDR3 loop spans 14 amino acids. Germline V CDR1 and CDR2: SGHAT, FQDESV (reference sequence). V was pared by 5 bases and J by 5 bases, with 15 bases between. The CDR3: CASSPSGQLETQYF. CDR3 DNA: TGTGCCAGCAGCCCCTCCGGCCAGCTGGAGACCCAGTACTTC.